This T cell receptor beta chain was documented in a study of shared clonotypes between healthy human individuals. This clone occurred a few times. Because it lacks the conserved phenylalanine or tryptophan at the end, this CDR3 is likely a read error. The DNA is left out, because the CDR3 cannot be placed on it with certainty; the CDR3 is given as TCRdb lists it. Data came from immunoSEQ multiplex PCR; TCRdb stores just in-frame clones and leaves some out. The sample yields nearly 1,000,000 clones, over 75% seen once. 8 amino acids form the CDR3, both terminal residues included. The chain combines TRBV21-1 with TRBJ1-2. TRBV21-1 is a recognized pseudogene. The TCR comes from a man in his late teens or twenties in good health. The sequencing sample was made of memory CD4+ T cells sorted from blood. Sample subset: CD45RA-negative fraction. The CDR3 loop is CASSPCPR.